This TCR beta chain was recovered during a study of Graves' ophthalmopathy and Graves' hyperthyroidism. Study at large: Ophthalmopathy absent within 18 months of follow-up marked hyperthyroidism as stable.

The study recruited hyperthyroidism patients aged 18 to 65 who were newly diagnosed, under 2 months' duration. Excluded were patients with other autoimmune diseases, uncontrolled infections, pregnancy or lactation. Notes on the study in general: Among thyroid clonotypes expanded above 0.001 frequency, most also appeared in blood.

In this sample, this clonotype turned up many times. Its antigen is unidentified. RNA served as the template for amplifying TCR beta CDR3 regions. HTBI-primed first-round RT-PCR preceded second-round multiplex PCR. Using its own MiXCR run on the multiplex PCR reads, TCRdb lists one record per CDR3 protein. Of 900,000 to 1,200,000 distinct CDR3 sequences listed, about two fifths are singletons. Trimming took off 3 bases at V and 2 bases at J, with 7 bases between the two ends. Germline V gene lookup returns CDR1 SEHNR and CDR2 FQNEAQ (reference sequence). The CDR3 has 13 amino acids. The gene calls are TRBV7-9 and TRBJ1-2; D gene ambiguous. The source material was peripheral blood or thyroid tissue (not recorded which). The origin of this receptor is an adult man with Graves' hyperthyroidism. The CDR3 DNA follows: TGTGCCAGCAGCTTGTCCAGAAACTATGGCTACACCTTC. Protein product: CASSLSRNYGYTF.